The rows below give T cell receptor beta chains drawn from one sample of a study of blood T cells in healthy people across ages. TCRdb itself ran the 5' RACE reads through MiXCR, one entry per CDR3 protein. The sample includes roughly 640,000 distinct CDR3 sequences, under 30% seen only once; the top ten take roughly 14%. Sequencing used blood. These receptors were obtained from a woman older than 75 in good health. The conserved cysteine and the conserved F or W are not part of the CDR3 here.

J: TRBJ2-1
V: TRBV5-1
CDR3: ASSLDGVSRDEQF

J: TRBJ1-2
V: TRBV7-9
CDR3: ASSLGGTGEGVRGYT

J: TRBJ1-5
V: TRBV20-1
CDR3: SAIPWGGNSQPQH

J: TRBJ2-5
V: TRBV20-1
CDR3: SARELAGQYQETQY

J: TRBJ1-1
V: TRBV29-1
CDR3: SSTPGPRSGAF

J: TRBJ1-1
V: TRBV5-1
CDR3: ASSSVTVSGNTEAF

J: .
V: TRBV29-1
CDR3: SYLGDNEQY

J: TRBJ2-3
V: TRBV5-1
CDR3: ASTPTAGVFTDTQY

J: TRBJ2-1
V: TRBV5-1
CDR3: ARECPGLHEQF

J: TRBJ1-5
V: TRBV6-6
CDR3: ASSIQGSHQPQH

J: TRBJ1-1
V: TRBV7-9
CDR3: ASSFEGGREAF

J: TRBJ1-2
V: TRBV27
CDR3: ASSLTYRVGYT

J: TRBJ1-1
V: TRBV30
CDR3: AWRSSTEAF

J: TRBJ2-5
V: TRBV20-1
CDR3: SASTPELEEETQY

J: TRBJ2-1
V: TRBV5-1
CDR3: ASSSGQGEANEQF

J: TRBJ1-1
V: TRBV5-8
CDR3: ASSGTVPGTEAF

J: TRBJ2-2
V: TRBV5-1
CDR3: ASSLSGGIGTGELF

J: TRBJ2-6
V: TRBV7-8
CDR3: ASSLARGANVLT

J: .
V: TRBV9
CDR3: ASSVLAGALGGTQY

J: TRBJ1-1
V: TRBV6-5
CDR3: ASSYWDGRRAF

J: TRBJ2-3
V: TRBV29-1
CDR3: SVELASSTDTQY

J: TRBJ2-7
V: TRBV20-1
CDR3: SASPTSSEQY

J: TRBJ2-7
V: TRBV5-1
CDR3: ASSLTGEGPYEQY

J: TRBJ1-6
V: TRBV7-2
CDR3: ASSLGPYNSPPH

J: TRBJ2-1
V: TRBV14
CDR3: ASSQEGGLAGANEQF

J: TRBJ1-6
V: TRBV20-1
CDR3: SASRDRGDNSPLH

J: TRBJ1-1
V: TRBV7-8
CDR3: ASSLDRRAEAF

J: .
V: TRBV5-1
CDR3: ASSLLSSSYNEQY

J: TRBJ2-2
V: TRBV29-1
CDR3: SVGPGTQNTGELF

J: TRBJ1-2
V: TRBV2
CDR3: ASSESVYGYT

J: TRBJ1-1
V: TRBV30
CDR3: AWSKDTEAF

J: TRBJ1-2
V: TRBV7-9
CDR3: ASSAAPGQGLNGYT

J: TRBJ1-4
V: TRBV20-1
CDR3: SASVAWQLPEGTNEKLF

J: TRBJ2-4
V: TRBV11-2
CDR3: ASSADYAKNIQY

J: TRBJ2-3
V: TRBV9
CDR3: ASSPPPGTAQY

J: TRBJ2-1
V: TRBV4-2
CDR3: ASSGKGQGCDEQF

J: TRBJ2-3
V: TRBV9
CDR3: ASSPRVGGATDTQY

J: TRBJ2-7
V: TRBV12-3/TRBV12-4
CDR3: ASSGGEHSTEQY

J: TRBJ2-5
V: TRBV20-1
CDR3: SARDMGPSPAGEMGETQY

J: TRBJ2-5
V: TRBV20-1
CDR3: SAGTSRETQY

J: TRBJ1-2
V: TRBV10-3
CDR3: AISEATGQSLGGYT

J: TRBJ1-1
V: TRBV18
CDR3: ASSPRGGRDTEAF

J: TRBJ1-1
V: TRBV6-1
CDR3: ASSYFVRTEAF

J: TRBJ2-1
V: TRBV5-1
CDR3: ASSLVRDDNEQF